The entry below gives a single T cell receptor (beta chain) sequence along with its context. No antigen is known for it. Extracted RNA was reverse transcribed, and the resulting cDNA served as sequencing template. Sequenced by immunoSEQ multiplex PCR; TCRdb stores in-frame clones only, minus some. The sample records 80,000 to 100,000 clones, roughly 41% being singletons. The ends lost 4 bases at V and 2 bases at J; junction bases unmatched: 6. Per the germline V gene, CDR1 is SGHNT and CDR2 is YYREEE (reference sequence). This CDR3 has 15 amino acids. This entry comes from a study of CD8+ T cells in alopecia areata. Study summary: Patients took tofacitinib for 6 to 18 months, followed by 6 drug-free months. General study results and limits: Elevated clonality characterized lesional scalp relative to normal scalp, particularly in alopecia totalis/universalis.

Sequencing input: CD4+ T cells sorted from blood. The TCR sequence derives from a human donor with alopecia areata. V is TRBV5-4 and J is TRBJ2-5; 9 bases map to TRBD1. CDR3 loop: CASSPWGTGQETQYF. The DNA for the CDR3 is TGTGCCAGCAGCCCTTGGGGGACAGGGCAAGAGACCCAGTACTTC.